This T cell receptor (beta chain) was sequenced during a study of blood T cell repertoires in COVID-19. Study information: Sample material is recorded as cDNA or gDNA derived from T cells, B-cell-depleted T cells, or PBMCs.

Germline CDR1 is MNHEY and CDR2 is SVGAGI. The CDR3 contains 15 residues. Germline trimming cut 6 bases from V and 7 bases from J; bases unmatched to any gene: 8. The data were produced by immunoSEQ multiplex PCR, yet TCRdb's version contains in-frame clones alone and is incomplete. The sample contains a few hundred thousand clones, roughly 83% of which appear only once. The sequencing sample was made of peripheral blood. The chain combines TRBV6-5 with TRBJ1-6, with 8 bases lining up with TRBD1. The receptor was derived from a woman aged 45 to 65 with acute or convalescent COVID-19. CDR3: CASRPGQGLNSPLHF. The CDR3 DNA reads as TGTGCCAGCAGGCCCGGACAGGGATTAAATTCACCCCTCCACTTT.